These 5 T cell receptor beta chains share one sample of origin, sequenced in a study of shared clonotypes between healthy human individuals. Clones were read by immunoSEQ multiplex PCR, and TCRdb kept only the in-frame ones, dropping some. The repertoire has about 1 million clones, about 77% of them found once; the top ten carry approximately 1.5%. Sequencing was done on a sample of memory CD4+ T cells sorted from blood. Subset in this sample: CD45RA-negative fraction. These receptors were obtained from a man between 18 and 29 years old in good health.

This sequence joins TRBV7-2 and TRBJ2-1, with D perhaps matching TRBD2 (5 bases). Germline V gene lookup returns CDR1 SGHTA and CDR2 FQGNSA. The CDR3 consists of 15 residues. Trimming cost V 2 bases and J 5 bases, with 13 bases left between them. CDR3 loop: CASSLSTGRNNEQFF. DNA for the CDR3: TGTGCCAGCAGCTTAAGTACGGGGAGAAACAATGAGCAGTTCTTC.

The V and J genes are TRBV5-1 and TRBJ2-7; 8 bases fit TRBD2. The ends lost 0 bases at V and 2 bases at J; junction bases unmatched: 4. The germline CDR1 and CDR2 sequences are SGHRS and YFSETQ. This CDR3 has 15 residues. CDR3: CASSLDVGGAYEQYF. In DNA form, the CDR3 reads TGCGCCAGCAGCTTGGACGTCGGGGGGGCCTACGAGCAGTACTTC.

The CDR3 loop is CASSVVNGPTEAFF. As DNA, the CDR3 is TGTGCCAGCAGCGTAGTCAACGGGCCAACTGAAGCTTTCTTT. This chain joins TRBV9 and TRBJ1-1; D is ambiguous. This CDR3 has 14 residues. Germline V gene data show CDR1 as SGDLS and CDR2 as YYNGEE. V lost 0 bases and J lost 5, with 11 bases in between. Full variable domain (remainder filled in from reference TRBV9 and TRBJ1-1): DSGVTQTPKHLITATGQRVTLRCSPRSGDLSVYWYQQSLDQGLQFLIQYYNGEERAKGNILERFSAQQFPDLHSELNLSSLELGDSALYFCASSVVNGPTEAFFGQGTRLTVV.

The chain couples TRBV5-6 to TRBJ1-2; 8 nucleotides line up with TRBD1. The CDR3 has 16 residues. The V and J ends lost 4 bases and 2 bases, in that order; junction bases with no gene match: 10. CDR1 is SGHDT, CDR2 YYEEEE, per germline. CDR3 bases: TGTGCCAGCAGCCTACCCAGGACAGGGTCCAACTATGGCTACACCTTC. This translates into CASSLPRTGSNYGYTF. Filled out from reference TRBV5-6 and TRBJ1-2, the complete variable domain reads DAGVTQSPTHLIKTRGQQVTLRCSPKSGHDTVSWYQQALGQGPQFIFQYYEEEERQRGNFPDRFSGHQFPNYSSELNVNALLLGDSALYLCASSLPRTGSNYGYTFGSGTRLTVV.

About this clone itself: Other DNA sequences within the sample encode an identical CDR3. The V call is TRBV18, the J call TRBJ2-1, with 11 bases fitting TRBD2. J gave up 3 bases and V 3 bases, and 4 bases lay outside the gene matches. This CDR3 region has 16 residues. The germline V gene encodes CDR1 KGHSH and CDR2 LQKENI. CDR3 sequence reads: CASSPGLAGGYNEQFF. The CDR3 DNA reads TGTGCCAGCTCACCCGGACTAGCGGGTGGCTACAATGAGCAGTTCTTC.